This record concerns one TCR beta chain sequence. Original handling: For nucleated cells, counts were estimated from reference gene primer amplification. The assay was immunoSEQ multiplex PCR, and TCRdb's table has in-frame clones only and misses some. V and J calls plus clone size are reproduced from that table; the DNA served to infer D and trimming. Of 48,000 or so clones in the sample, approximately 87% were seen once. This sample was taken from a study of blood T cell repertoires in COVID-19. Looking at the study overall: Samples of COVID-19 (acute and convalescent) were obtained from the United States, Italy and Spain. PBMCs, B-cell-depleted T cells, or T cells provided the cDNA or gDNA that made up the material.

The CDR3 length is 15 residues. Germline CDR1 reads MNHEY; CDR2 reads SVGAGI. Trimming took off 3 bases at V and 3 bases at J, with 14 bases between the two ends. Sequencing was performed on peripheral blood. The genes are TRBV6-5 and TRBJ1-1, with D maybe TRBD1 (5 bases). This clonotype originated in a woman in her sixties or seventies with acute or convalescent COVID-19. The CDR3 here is CASSYKGYGYTEAFF. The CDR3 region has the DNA TGTGCCAGCAGTTATAAGGGGTACGGATACACTGAAGCTTTCTTT.